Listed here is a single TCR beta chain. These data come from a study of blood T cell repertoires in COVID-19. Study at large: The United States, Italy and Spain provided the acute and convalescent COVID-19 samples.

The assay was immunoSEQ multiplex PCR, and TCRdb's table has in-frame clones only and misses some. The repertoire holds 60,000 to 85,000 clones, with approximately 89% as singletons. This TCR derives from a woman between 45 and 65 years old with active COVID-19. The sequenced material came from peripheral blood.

This chain's CDR3 is CATSDQTGGSGGNTEAFF. In DNA form, the CDR3 reads TGTGCCACCAGTGATCAAACCGGGGGGTCGGGGGGAAACACTGAAGCTTTCTTT. V and J are TRBV24-1 and TRBJ1-1, with a tentative D call TRBD1 (5 bases). Germline V gives CDR1 KGHDR, CDR2 SFDVKD. Trimming stripped 3 bases from V and 2 bases from J, with 21 bases between. The CDR3 runs to 18 residues.